The 11 T cell receptor beta chains below come from one sample, sequenced in a study of CD8+ T cells in alopecia areata. Reverse transcription of extracted RNA yielded cDNA, which provided the sequencing template. Method: immunoSEQ multiplex PCR; TCRdb's copy keeps in-frame clones and lacks some. The table includes roughly 180,000 clones, approximately 55% detected once. Treatment described: oral pan-JAK inhibitor, 5-10 mg twice daily. The sequenced sample was CD8+ T cells sorted from blood, obtained at week 24, from a patient treated with tofacitinib. Receptors originate from a human donor with alopecia areata.

The rearrangement uses TRBV9 and TRBJ1-1; no clear D gene. The CDR3 runs 16 residues. With 4 bases removed from V and 0 bases from J, the gap between germline ends came to 16 bases. CDR1 and CDR2 (germline): SGDLS, YYNGEE. CDR3 protein: CASSPRPGGMNTEAFF. The DNA for the CDR3 is TGTGCCAGCAGCCCTCGGCCGGGTGGAATGAACACTGAAGCTTTCTTT.

Only one count was recorded for this clone. The genes are TRBV5-6 and TRBJ2-7, with D unclear. The CDR3 covers 13 residues. In germline, CDR1 is SGHDT, CDR2 YYEEEE. The V end was cut by 0 bases, the J end by 0 bases, with 4 bases between. The chain's CDR3 is CASSLGHSYEQYF. The CDR3 nucleotides read TGTGCCAGCAGCTTGGGACACTCCTACGAGCAGTACTTC.

The rearrangement uses TRBV9 and TRBJ1-2; 7 bases agree with TRBD1. Unmatched junction bases numbered 12, after V lost 9 bases and J lost 10 bases. This CDR3 is 12 amino acids long. Germline-derived CDR1 and CDR2 are SGDLS and YYNGEE. The CDR3 nucleotides are TGTGCCACCCAGGGGGACGCGCTTGACTACACCTTC. Amino acid sequence: CATQGDALDYTF.

V gene TRBV29-1 combines with J gene TRBJ2-3; 9 bases match TRBD1. Trimming removed 0 bases from V and 1 base from J; junction bases left unmatched: 2. This CDR3 has 15 amino acids. Germline V gives CDR1 SQVTM, CDR2 ANQGSEA. The CDR3 region is CSVEDWTGGTDTQYF. CDR3 DNA: TGCAGCGTTGAAGATTGGACAGGGGGCACAGATACGCAGTATTTT.

V and J are TRBV15 and TRBJ1-4; 7 nucleotides align to TRBD1. This CDR3 contains 12 residues. Germline CDR1 reads LNHNV; CDR2 reads YYDKDF (reference sequence). Trimming removed 0 bases from V and 16 bases from J; junction bases left unmatched: 5. DNA for the CDR3: TGTGCCACCAGCAGAGACTGGACAGGCCCGTTTTTT. It codes for CATSRDWTGPFF.

The chain carries TRBV15 and TRBJ2-7; D may be TRBD1 (6 bases). V lost 4 bases to trimming and J lost 3 bases, with 10 bases between them. Per the germline V gene, CDR1 is LNHNV and CDR2 is YYDKDF (reference sequence). The CDR3 covers 13 residues. CDR3: CATSKGDGYEQYF. The CDR3 nucleotides read TGTGCCACCAGCAAGGGGGACGGCTACGAGCAGTACTTC.

The gene calls are TRBV2 and TRBJ2-1, with 8 bases fitting TRBD2. CDR1 SNHLY and CDR2 FYNNEI come from the germline V gene. The CDR3 has 16 residues. J gave up 5 bases and V 8 bases, and 14 bases lay outside the gene matches. The CDR3 is CASVPRTSRADNEQFF. The CDR3 region has the DNA TGTGCCAGCGTCCCCCGGACTAGCAGGGCGGACAATGAGCAGTTCTTC.

The chain carries TRBV7-6 and TRBJ2-2; D unresolved. The CDR3 has 12 residues. V was clipped by 5 bases and J by 7 bases, with 8 bases between them. Germline V gene lookup returns CDR1 SGHVS and CDR2 FNYEAQ. CDR3 residues: CASSDRGGELFF. The CDR3 nucleotides are TGTGCCAGCAGCGACCGTGGCGGGGAGCTGTTTTTT. Filled out from reference TRBV7-6 and TRBJ2-2, the complete variable domain reads GAGVSQSPRYKVTKRGQDVALRCDPISGHVSLYWYRQALGQGPEFLTYFNYEAQQDKSGLPNDRFSAERPEGSISTLTIQRTEQRDSAMYRCASSDRGGELFFGEGSRLTVL.

The chain uses TRBV4-3 and TRBJ2-1; D gene uncertain. The CDR3 covers 14 residues. V lost 0 bases and J lost 9, with 12 bases in between. Germline CDR1 is LGHNA and CDR2 is YSLEER. The CDR3, as DNA: TGCGCCAGCAGCCAAGATTCCGTAAGAGGTGAGCAGTTCTTC. This translates into CASSQDSVRGEQFF.

This chain connects TRBV2 to TRBJ2-5, with 8 nucleotides matching TRBD1. Germline V gene data show CDR1 as SNHLY and CDR2 as FYNNEI. CDR3 size: 12 residues. V dropped 8 bases and J dropped 5; count of bases not matched to a gene: 4. The CDR3 sequence: CASQGQVETQYF. The CDR3 bases are TGTGCCAGCCAGGGACAGGTGGAGACCCAGTACTTC. Combining the CDR3 with reference TRBV2 and TRBJ2-5 gives the whole variable domain EPEVTQTPSHQVTQMGQEVILRCVPISNHLYFYWYRQILGQKVEFLVSFYNNEISEKSEIFDDQFSVERPDGSNFTLKIRSTKLEDSAMYFCASQGQVETQYFGPGTRLLVL.

This clone was seen only a few times. The chain joins TRBV14 to TRBJ2-2; D is unclear. The V end lost 4 bases, the J end lost 1 base, and 7 bases lay between the germline ends. Germline V gives CDR1 SGHDN, CDR2 FVKESK. This CDR3 has 14 amino acids. CDR3 in amino acids: CASSLGMNTGELFF. The CDR3 DNA reads TGTGCCAGCAGCCTAGGGATGAACACCGGGGAGCTGTTTTTT.